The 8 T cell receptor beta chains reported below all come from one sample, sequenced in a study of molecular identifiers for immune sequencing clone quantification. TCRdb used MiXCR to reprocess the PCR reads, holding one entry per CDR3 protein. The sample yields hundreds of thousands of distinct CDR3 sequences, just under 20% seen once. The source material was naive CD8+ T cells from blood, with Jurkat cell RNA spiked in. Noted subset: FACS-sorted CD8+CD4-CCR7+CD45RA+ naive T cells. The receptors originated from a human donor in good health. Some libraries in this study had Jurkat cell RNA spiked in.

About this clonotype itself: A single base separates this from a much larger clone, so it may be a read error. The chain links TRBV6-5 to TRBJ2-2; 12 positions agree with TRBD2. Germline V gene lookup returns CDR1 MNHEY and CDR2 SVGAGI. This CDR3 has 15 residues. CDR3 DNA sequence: TGTGCCGGCAGTTATGGACTAGCGGGGACCGGGGAGCTGTTTTTT. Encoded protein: CAGSYGLAGTGELFF.

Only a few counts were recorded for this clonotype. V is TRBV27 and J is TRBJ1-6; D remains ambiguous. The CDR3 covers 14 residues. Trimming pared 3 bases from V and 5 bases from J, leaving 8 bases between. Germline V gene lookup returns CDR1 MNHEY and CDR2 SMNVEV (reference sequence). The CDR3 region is CASSFEQNNSPLHF. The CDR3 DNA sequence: TGTGCCAGCAGTTTTGAACAGAATAATTCACCCCTCCACTTT.

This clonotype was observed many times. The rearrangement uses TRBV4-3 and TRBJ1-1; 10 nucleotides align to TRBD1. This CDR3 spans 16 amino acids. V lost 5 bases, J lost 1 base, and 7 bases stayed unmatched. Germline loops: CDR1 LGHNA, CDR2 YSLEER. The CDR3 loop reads CASSSGTGDTNTEAFF. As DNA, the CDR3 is TGCGCCAGCAGCTCCGGGACAGGGGATACGAACACTGAAGCTTTCTTT.

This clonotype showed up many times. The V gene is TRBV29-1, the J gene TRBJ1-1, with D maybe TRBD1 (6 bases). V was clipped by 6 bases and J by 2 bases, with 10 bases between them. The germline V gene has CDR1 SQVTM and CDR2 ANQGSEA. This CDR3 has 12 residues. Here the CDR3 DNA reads TGCAGCGTCCCGACAGGAAACACTGAAGCTTTCTTT. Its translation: CSVPTGNTEAFF.

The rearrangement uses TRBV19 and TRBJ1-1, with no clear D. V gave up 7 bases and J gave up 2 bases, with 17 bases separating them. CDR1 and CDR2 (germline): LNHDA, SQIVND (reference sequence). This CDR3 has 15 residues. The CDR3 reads CASNSPGEQNTEAFF. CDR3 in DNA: TGTGCCAGTAATTCCCCCGGGGAGCAAAACACTGAAGCTTTCTTT.

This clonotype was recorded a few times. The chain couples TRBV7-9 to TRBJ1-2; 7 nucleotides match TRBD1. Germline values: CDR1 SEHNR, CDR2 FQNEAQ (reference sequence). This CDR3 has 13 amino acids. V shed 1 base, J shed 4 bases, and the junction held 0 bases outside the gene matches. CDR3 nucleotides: TGTGCCAGCAGCTTAGGGGACAGCTATGGCTACACCTTC. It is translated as CASSLGDSYGYTF.

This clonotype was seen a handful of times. CDR3 DNA sequence: TGTGCCAGCAGCTTAGCGACAGGCCCCTCTGGAAACACCATATATTTT. Protein: CASSLATGPSGNTIYF. The J gene is TRBJ1-3, the V gene TRBV7-6, with D maybe TRBD1 (6 bases). Deletions cut 0 bases from V and 0 bases from J, with 9 bases between. Germline CDR1 is SGHVS and CDR2 is FNYEAQ. The CDR3 totals 16 residues.

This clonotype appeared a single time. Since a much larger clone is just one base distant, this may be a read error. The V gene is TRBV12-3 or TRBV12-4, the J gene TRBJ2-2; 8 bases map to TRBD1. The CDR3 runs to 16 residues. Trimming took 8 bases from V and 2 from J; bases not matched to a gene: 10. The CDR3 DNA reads TGTGCCAGCCAACCTCTGGGACAGGCTAACACCGGGGAGCTGTTTTTT. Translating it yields CASQPLGQANTGELFF.